The 15 T cell receptor beta chains below come from one sample, sequenced in a study of human T cells and chemical hapten exposure. TCRdb reprocessed the RACE reads with MiXCR, giving one entry per CDR3 protein. The table lists fewer than 350,000 distinct CDR3 sequences, almost 8% of them singletons. Time point in this sample: pre-sensitization, week 0. Regarding treatment: therapeutic diphenylcyclopropenone sensitization with weekly scalp DPC. Sequences were derived from whole blood, sampled in connection with sensitization to the hapten diphenylcyclopropenone (DPC). These receptors came from a man aged 18 to 35 with alopecia areata. Some clones in this sample may be carry-over from other donors' samples.

V gene TRBV20-1 combines with J gene TRBJ1-5; D possibly corresponds to TRBD1 (6 bases). V was trimmed by 1 base and J by 3 bases, leaving 13 bases between them. The CDR3 sequence is 15 residues long. Germline V gives CDR1 DFQATT, CDR2 SNEGSKA (reference sequence). DNA for the CDR3: TGCAGTGCTAGAGCCCGGACAGCCACCAATCAGCCCCAGCATTTT. Its protein is CSARARTATNQPQHF.

This clonotype appeared many times. V and J are TRBV29-1 and TRBJ1-1; 8 nucleotides line up with TRBD1. The CDR3 runs to 16 residues. In germline, CDR1 is SQVTM, CDR2 ANQGSEA. V gave up 6 bases and J gave up 6 bases; unmatched junction bases: 18. This CDR3 reads CSVDAGRGLEDAEAFF. The CDR3 region has the DNA TGCAGCGTCGACGCCGGCAGGGGGCTGGAGGACGCTGAAGCTTTCTTT.

The chain recombines TRBV6-2 or TRBV6-3 with TRBJ2-7; no clear D. Per the germline V gene, CDR1 is MNHEY and CDR2 is SVGEGT. The CDR3 contains 15 residues. Trimming cost V 0 bases and J 2 bases, with 11 bases left between them. CDR3 residues: CASSYSLGIAYEQYV. The CDR3 DNA is TGTGCCAGCAGTTACTCTCTTGGGATTGCCTACGAGCAGTACGTC.

There are a few counts of this clonotype. The chain carries TRBV3-1 and TRBJ2-6; D may be TRBD1 or TRBD2 (5 bases each). There are 17 residues in the CDR3. CDR1 LGHDT and CDR2 YNNKEL come from the germline V gene (reference sequence). The V gene lost 0 bases and the J gene lost 0 bases, with 9 bases spanning the gap. The CDR3 nucleotides are TGTGCCAGCAGCCAAGATTTGAGGGGCTCTGGGGCCAACGTCCTGACTTTC. Its translation is CASSQDLRGSGANVLTF.

The chain has TRBV27 and TRBJ1-2; perhaps TRBD1 as D (6 bases). V lost 6 bases and J 5 bases, leaving 16 bases between the germline ends. Germline CDR1 reads MNHEY; CDR2 reads SMNVEV (reference sequence). The CDR3 is 14 amino acids. The CDR3 here is CASRLGRGGYGYTF. In DNA form, the CDR3 reads TGTGCCAGCAGGCTTGGCAGGGGCGGATATGGCTACACCTTC.

A few counts support this clonotype. The V and J genes are TRBV9 and TRBJ2-5, with D maybe TRBD1 (5 bases). The V end lost 3 bases, the J end lost 1 base, and 13 bases lay between the germline ends. The length of the CDR3 is 15 residues. CDR1 SGDLS and CDR2 YYNGEE come from the germline V gene. The CDR3 nucleotides are TGTGCCAGCAGCGCGCGCCAGGGTATCCAAGAGACCCAGTACTTC. Protein: CASSARQGIQETQYF.

J is TRBJ1-1 and V is TRBV7-2; D remains ambiguous. This CDR3 is built from 13 residues. Trimming removed 5 bases from V and 5 bases from J, with 12 bases in between. Germline-derived CDR1 and CDR2 are SGHTA and FQGNSA. The CDR3 protein is CASSPTTFTEAFF. DNA for the CDR3: TGTGCCAGCAGCCCCACTACTTTTACTGAAGCTTTCTTT.

This clonotype was recorded a few times. For the CDR3, the DNA is TGTGCCAGCAGTCTTCCGACAGCCTACAATGAGCAGTTCTTC. This gives the protein CASSLPTAYNEQFF. V gene TRBV11-2 combines with J gene TRBJ2-1, with D perhaps matching TRBD1 (5 bases). The CDR3 spans 14 residues. Germline-derived CDR1 and CDR2 are SGHAT and FQNNGV. V lost 6 bases to trimming and J lost 2 bases, with 11 bases between them.

This clonotype has a handful of counts. This sequence joins TRBV7-8 and TRBJ2-5; D might be TRBD1 or TRBD2, each matching 7 bases. V lost 8 bases and J lost 1, with 17 bases in between. Germline V gives CDR1 SGHVS, CDR2 FQNEAQ. The CDR3 has 15 residues. CDR3 protein: CASLPGGGFQETQYF. The CDR3 bases are TGTGCCAGCCTACCAGGGGGGGGATTCCAAGAGACCCAGTACTTC.

This clonotype was seen repeatedly, ten times or more. The V call is TRBV7-2, the J call TRBJ1-4; no clear D. The CDR3 is 17 residues long. Deletions cut 5 bases from V and 3 bases from J, with 19 bases between. The germline CDR1 and CDR2 sequences are SGHTA and FQGNSA. The CDR3 sequence: CASSHRSRAQANEKLFF. For the CDR3, the DNA is TGTGCCAGCAGCCACCGGTCTCGGGCACAAGCTAATGAAAAACTGTTTTTT. Based on the CDR3 plus reference TRBV7-2 and TRBJ1-4, the full variable domain is GAGVSQSPSNKVTEKGKDVELRCDPISGHTALYWYRQSLGQGLEFLIYFQGNSAPDKSGLPSDRFSAERTGGSVSTLTIQRTQQEDSAVYLCASSHRSRAQANEKLFFGSGTQLSVL.

In its sample, this clonotype was seen many times. This chain connects TRBV6-5 to TRBJ2-6, with D possibly TRBD2 on 6 matching bases. The CDR3 extends over 16 amino acids. Looked up from germline, CDR1 is MNHEY and CDR2 is SVGAGI. The V and J ends lost 5 bases and 3 bases respectively, with 14 bases between them. This CDR3 reads CASSPEAGYGANVLTF. The DNA of the CDR3 is TGTGCCAGCAGTCCCGAGGCGGGGTATGGGGCCAACGTCCTGACTTTC.

The chain carries TRBV18 and TRBJ2-3, with 10 bases that match TRBD1. CDR3 size: 16 residues. Germline V lookup: CDR1 KGHSH, CDR2 LQKENI. V lost 6 bases, J lost 4 bases, and 10 bases stayed unmatched. CDR3 in amino acids: CASSLTGQGFADTQYF. In nucleotides, the CDR3 is TGTGCCAGCTCTCTCACGGGACAGGGGTTCGCAGATACGCAGTATTTT.

The genes are TRBV11-2 and TRBJ2-7, with TRBD1 matching over 9 bases. Trimming cost V 11 bases and J 5 bases; bases outside gene matches: 16. The CDR3 has 15 residues. The germline CDR1 and CDR2 sequences are SGHAT and FQNNGV. CDR3 nucleotide sequence: TGTGCCGCAGTCTCGGGACAGGGAAAATGGCACGAGCAGTACTTC. It translates to CAAVSGQGKWHEQYF.

In its sample, this clonotype was seen a few times. The V gene is TRBV7-2, the J gene TRBJ1-5; maybe TRBD1 (5 bases). Trimming cost V 5 bases and J 7 bases, with 18 bases left between them. The CDR3 loop spans 15 amino acids. CDR1 is SGHTA and CDR2 is FQGNSA in the germline V gene. For the CDR3, the DNA is TGTGCCAGCAGCCGAGGGACGGGGCAGGGACAGCCCCAGCATTTT. Amino acid sequence: CASSRGTGQGQPQHF.

This chain links TRBV7-2 with TRBJ1-6, with a weak D call TRBD1 (6 bases). V lost 1 base to trimming and J lost 8 bases, with 12 bases between them. CDR3 size: 15 residues. In germline, CDR1 is SGHTA, CDR2 FQGNSA. CDR3 in DNA: TGTGCCAGCAGCTTAGGGGGGGGCAGTTATTCACCCCTCCACTTT. Translated: CASSLGGGSYSPLHF.